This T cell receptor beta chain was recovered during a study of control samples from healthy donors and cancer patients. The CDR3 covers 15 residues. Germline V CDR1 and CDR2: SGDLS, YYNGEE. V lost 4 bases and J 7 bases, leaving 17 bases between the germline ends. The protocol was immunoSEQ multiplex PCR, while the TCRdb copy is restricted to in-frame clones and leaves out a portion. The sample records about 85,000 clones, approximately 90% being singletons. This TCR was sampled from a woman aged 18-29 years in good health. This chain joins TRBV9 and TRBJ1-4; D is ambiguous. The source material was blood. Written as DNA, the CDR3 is TGTGCCAGCAGCCCCCGGACGAGGGAGGCTGAAAAACTGTTTTTT. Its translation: CASSPRTREAEKLFF. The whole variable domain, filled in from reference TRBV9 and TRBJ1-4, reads DSGVTQTPKHLITATGQRVTLRCSPRSGDLSVYWYQQSLDQGLQFLIQYYNGEERAKGNILERFSAQQFPDLHSELNLSSLELGDSALYFCASSPRTREAEKLFFGSGTQLSVL.